This T cell receptor beta chain was obtained from a study of blood T cell repertoires in COVID-19. Study in general: The United States, Italy and Spain supplied acute and convalescent COVID-19 samples. Sources were T cells, B-cell-depleted T cells, or PBMCs; the material itself was cDNA or gDNA.

Germline V CDR1 and CDR2: MNHEY, SMNVEV (reference sequence). Trimming at V came to 6 bases and at J to 8 bases, leaving 5 bases not matched to a gene. The CDR3 length is 14 residues. Per the original data handling: Quantification of nucleated cells was approximated via reference gene primer amplification. Sequenced by immunoSEQ multiplex PCR; TCRdb stores in-frame clones only, minus some. The DNA was the basis for D and trimming; V, J and clone size are from that table. The sample records 90,000 to 110,000 clones, roughly 87% being singletons. Sequenced input: peripheral blood. The gene calls are TRBV27 and TRBJ2-2; 11 bases agree with TRBD2. This TCR derives from a man in his fifties with acute or convalescent COVID-19. CDR3 sequence reads: CASRLAGVSGELFF. Written as DNA, the CDR3 is TGTGCCAGCAGACTAGCGGGAGTTAGTGGGGAGCTGTTTTTT.